This section outlines one T cell receptor (beta chain) sequence together with its context. This entry belongs to a study of blood T cell repertoires in COVID-19. Study at large: Acute and convalescent COVID-19 specimens originated in the United States, Italy and Spain. PBMCs, B-cell-depleted T cells, or T cells provided the cDNA or gDNA that made up the material.

The method was immunoSEQ multiplex PCR; TCRdb's version includes in-frame clones alone and lacks a portion of them. The sample has some 250,000 clones, more than 75% seen once. Those who participated ranged in age from about 18 to 89 years and resided in about two dozen US areas. Germline V CDR1 and CDR2: SGHTA, FQGNSA. Trimming took off 3 bases at V and 2 bases at J, with 8 bases between the two ends. This CDR3 is 14 amino acids long. The chain joins TRBV7-2 to TRBJ1-5, with D perhaps TRBD1 (6 bases). The sample taken for sequencing was PBMCs or T cells enriched from blood (not recorded which). This TCR came from a woman aged 40 to 49 with acute COVID-19. CDR3 amino acids: CASSFRTGNQPQHF. DNA for the CDR3: TGTGCCAGCAGCTTTCGGACAGGCAATCAGCCCCAGCATTTT.